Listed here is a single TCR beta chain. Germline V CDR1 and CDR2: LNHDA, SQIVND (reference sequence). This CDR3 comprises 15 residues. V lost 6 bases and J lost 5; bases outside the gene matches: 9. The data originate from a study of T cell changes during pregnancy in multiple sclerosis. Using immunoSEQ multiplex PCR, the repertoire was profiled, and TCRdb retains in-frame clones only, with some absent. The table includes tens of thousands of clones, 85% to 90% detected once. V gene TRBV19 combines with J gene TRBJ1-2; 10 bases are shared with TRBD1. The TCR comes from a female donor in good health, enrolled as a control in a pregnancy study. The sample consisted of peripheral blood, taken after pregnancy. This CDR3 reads CASSAGTGDLYGYTF. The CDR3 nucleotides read TGTGCCAGTAGCGCCGGGACAGGGGATTTATATGGCTACACCTTC.